This TCR beta chain originates from a study of T cells in Graves' hyperthyroidism and ophthalmopathy. In the study overall: Peripheral blood was collected at initial diagnosis, before any treatment.

TCR beta CDR3 sequences were amplified from RNA transcripts. Primed by the HTBI set, a first-round RT-PCR was run on the TCR CDR3. TCRdb called the multiplex PCR reads again in MiXCR, with one record for every CDR3 protein. This table holds approximately 430,000 distinct CDR3 sequences, over 12% found once. In its sample, this clonotype was seen many times. V was pared by 3 bases and J by 4 bases, with 6 bases of the junction left unmatched. Per the germline V gene, CDR1 is SQVTM and CDR2 is ANQGSEA. The CDR3 sequence is 14 residues long. The rearrangement uses TRBV29-1 and TRBJ2-3, with TRBD1 identical over 8 bases. What was sequenced was blood. This TCR came from a man younger than 30 with Graves' ophthalmopathy. The CDR3 nucleotides read TGCAGCGTTGAGCAGGGGGCAAGTGCAGATACGCAGTATTTT. The encoded protein is CSVEQGASADTQYF.